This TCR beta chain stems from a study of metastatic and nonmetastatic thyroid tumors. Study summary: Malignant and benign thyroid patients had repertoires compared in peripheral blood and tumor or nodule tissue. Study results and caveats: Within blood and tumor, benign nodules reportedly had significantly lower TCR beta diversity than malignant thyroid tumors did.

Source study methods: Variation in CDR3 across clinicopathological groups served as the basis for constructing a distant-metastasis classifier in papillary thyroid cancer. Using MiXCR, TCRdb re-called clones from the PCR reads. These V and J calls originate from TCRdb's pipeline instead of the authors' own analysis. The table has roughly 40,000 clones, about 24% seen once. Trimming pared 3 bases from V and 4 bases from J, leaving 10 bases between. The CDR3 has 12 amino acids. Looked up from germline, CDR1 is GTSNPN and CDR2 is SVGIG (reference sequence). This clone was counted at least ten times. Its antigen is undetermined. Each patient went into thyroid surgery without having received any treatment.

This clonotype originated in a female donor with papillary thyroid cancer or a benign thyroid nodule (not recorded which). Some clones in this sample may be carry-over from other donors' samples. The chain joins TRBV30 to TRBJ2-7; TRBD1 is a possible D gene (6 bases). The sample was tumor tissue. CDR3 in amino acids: CAWRRTGYEQYF. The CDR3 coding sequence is TGTGCCTGGAGGCGCACAGGGTACGAGCAGTACTTC.